One and the same sample provided the 25 T cell receptor beta chains below, sequenced in a study of T cell changes during pregnancy in multiple sclerosis. Assay: immunoSEQ multiplex PCR; the TCRdb copy retains only in-frame clones and omits some. The table includes almost 20,000 clones, about nine tenths detected once. The sample was CD8+ T cells from peripheral blood mononuclear cells, taken in the third trimester of pregnancy. These receptors originate from a female donor in good health, enrolled as a control in a pregnancy study.

This chain connects TRBV27 to TRBJ2-7; a possible D gene is TRBD2 (5 bases). V lost 6 bases and J 2 bases, leaving 8 bases between the germline ends. CDR1 and CDR2 (germline): MNHEY, SMNVEV (reference sequence). The CDR3 is 12 residues long. DNA of the CDR3: TGTGCCAGCAGGGACTCTCCCTACGAGCAGTACTTC. Translating gives CASRDSPYEQYF.

The chain has TRBV5-6 and TRBJ1-2; 7 bases agree with TRBD1. J gave up 12 bases and V 0 bases, and 5 bases lay outside the gene matches. The CDR3 is 12 residues long. The germline V gene has CDR1 SGHDT and CDR2 YYEEEE. For the CDR3, the DNA is TGTGCCAGCAGCTTGGGGGCCAGGGGGGACACCTTC. Translating gives CASSLGARGDTF.

The chain is built from TRBV13 and TRBJ2-4, with 8 bases lining up with TRBD2. Trimming took 4 bases from V and 3 from J; bases not matched to a gene: 8. The CDR3 loop spans 16 amino acids. The V gene's germline CDR1 is PRHDT and CDR2 FYEKMQ (reference sequence). In nucleotides, the CDR3 is TGTGCCAGCAGCTCGGGGGGGGCGGGGGACAAAAACATTCAGTACTTC. Translation: CASSSGGAGDKNIQYF.

CDR3: CASAREGLNTEAFF. The CDR3 bases are TGTGCCAGCGCCCGGGAGGGGCTTAACACTGAAGCTTTCTTT. V is TRBV14 and J is TRBJ1-1, with D perhaps matching TRBD1 (5 bases). The CDR3 spans 14 residues. V lost 8 bases, J lost 2 bases, and 15 bases lay in between. Germline-derived CDR1 and CDR2 are SGHDN and FVKESK.

Points on this clone: This specimen includes other DNA sequences encoding the same CDR3. The CDR3 sequence is CASSQDVAGGTDTQYF. DNA for the CDR3: TGCGCCAGCAGCCAAGATGTAGCGGGAGGCACAGATACGCAGTATTTT. V gene TRBV4-3 combines with J gene TRBJ2-3; TRBD2 matches at 9 bases. The CDR3 totals 16 residues. With 0 bases clipped from V and 1 base from J, the junction kept 2 bases outside the gene matches. Germline V gene data show CDR1 as LGHNA and CDR2 as YSLEER.

The chain employs TRBV4-1 and TRBJ1-1, with 7 bases identical to TRBD1. Germline CDR1 MGHRA, CDR2 YSYEKL. The CDR3 extends over 14 amino acids. V lost 4 bases, J lost 5 bases, and 7 bases stayed unmatched. CDR3 protein: CASSPRQGGTEAFF. For the CDR3, the DNA is TGCGCCAGCAGCCCTCGACAGGGTGGGACTGAAGCTTTCTTT.

The genes are TRBV6-4 and TRBJ1-4; 7 bases map to TRBD1. The CDR3 length is 14 residues. Germline CDR1 reads MRHNA; CDR2 reads SNTAGT. V lost 6 bases, J lost 6 bases, and 7 bases stayed unmatched. CDR3 protein: CASRNGTAHEKLFF. DNA for the CDR3: TGTGCCAGCAGGAACGGGACAGCGCATGAAAAACTGTTTTTT.

Turning to this clone: The junction departs from the called germline gene at one end, perhaps through a read error. The genes are TRBV6-8 and TRBJ2-5; 8 positions agree with TRBD1. Germline CDR1 is MNHGY and CDR2 is SAAAGT. CDR3 length: 15 amino acids. The CDR3 loop reads CAGREDRGRKETQYF. The CDR3 DNA sequence: TGTGCCGGCAGAGAAGACAGGGGCCGAAAAGAGACCCAGTACTTC.

The chain is built from TRBV6-5 and TRBJ1-1; D gene ambiguous. Germline V gene data show CDR1 as MNHEY and CDR2 as SVGAGI. The CDR3 spans 12 residues. Trimming pared 7 bases from V and 4 bases from J, leaving 10 bases between. The CDR3: CASTSEATEAFF. CDR3 DNA sequence: TGTGCCAGCACCTCAGAGGCCACTGAAGCTTTCTTT.

The rearrangement links TRBV7-9 to TRBJ2-3; D unresolved. The germline V and J ends were trimmed by 5 bases and 5 bases, with 14 bases remaining between them. Germline V gene lookup returns CDR1 SEHNR and CDR2 FQNEAQ (reference sequence). The CDR3 extends over 14 amino acids. CDR3 in DNA: TGTGCCAGCAGCCCCCCACCGGGTAAAGATACGCAGTATTTT. It specifies CASSPPPGKDTQYF.

The count of this clone is one. This chain uses TRBV5-1 with TRBJ1-1; tentative D call: TRBD1 (5 bases). CDR1 is SGHRS, CDR2 YFSETQ, per germline. Trimming took 6 bases from V and 5 from J, leaving 8 bases between them. The CDR3 is 11 residues long. The CDR3 DNA is TGCGCCAGCAAATCAGGGACTGAAGCTTTCTTT. This codes for CASKSGTEAFF.

V and J are TRBV10-3 and TRBJ2-3; 9 bases match TRBD2. CDR1 and CDR2 (germline): ENHRY, SYGVKD. Germline trimming cut 10 bases from V and 0 bases from J; bases unmatched to any gene: 8. CDR3 length: 15 amino acids. CDR3 DNA: TGTGCCACCATCCCTAGCGGGATTAGCACAGATACGCAGTATTTT. Translated: CATIPSGISTDTQYF.

This chain connects TRBV7-3 to TRBJ2-3, with TRBD2 identical over 13 bases. Germline loops: CDR1 SGHTA, CDR2 FQGTGA. The CDR3 has 17 residues. V trimming: 4 bases; J trimming: 1 base; junction bases outside the gene matches: 5. The CDR3: CASSSFGLAGGTDTQYF. CDR3 DNA sequence: TGTGCCAGCAGCTCCTTCGGACTAGCGGGGGGCACAGATACGCAGTATTTT.

This chain connects TRBV7-9 to TRBJ1-2, with unresolved D. The CDR3 covers 13 residues. The V end lost 5 bases, the J end lost 5 bases, and 12 bases lay between the germline ends. CDR1 and CDR2 (germline): SEHNR, FQNEAQ (reference sequence). The CDR3 region has the DNA TGTGCCAGCAGCCCCGTGGCAGTATATGGCTACACCTTC. Residues: CASSPVAVYGYTF.

The chain carries TRBV7-6 and TRBJ2-5; perhaps TRBD2 as D (5 bases). Trimming cost V 5 bases and J 3 bases, with 19 bases left between them. CDR3 size: 16 residues. Germline loops: CDR1 SGHVS, CDR2 FNYEAQ. The CDR3 DNA reads as TGTGCCAGCAGCCCCAAACCCCTGCTAGCCGAAGAGACCCAGTACTTC. This translates into CASSPKPLLAEETQYF.

The chain uses TRBV4-2 and TRBJ1-5, with 7 bases matching TRBD1. With 0 bases clipped from V and 4 bases from J, the junction kept 6 bases outside the gene matches. Germline V gene data show CDR1 as LGHNA and CDR2 as YNFKEQ. This CDR3 contains 16 residues. The CDR3 nucleotides are TGTGCCAGCAGCCAAGAGAGGTTCAGGGGGAATCAGCCCCAGCATTTT. The encoded protein is CASSQERFRGNQPQHF.

The J gene is TRBJ2-1, the V gene TRBV15, with 10 positions matching TRBD1. CDR1 is LNHNV and CDR2 is YYDKDF in the germline V gene (reference sequence). Unmatched junction bases numbered 5, after V lost 5 bases and J lost 7 bases. The CDR3 runs 14 residues. The CDR3 sequence is CATSFRQGANEQFF. CDR3 DNA sequence: TGTGCCACCAGCTTCCGACAGGGGGCAAATGAGCAGTTCTTC.

The chain combines TRBV4-3 with TRBJ1-6, with D perhaps TRBD1 (5 bases). CDR3 length: 18 residues. The V gene's germline CDR1 is LGHNA and CDR2 YSLEER. V was trimmed by 0 bases and J by 0 bases, leaving 12 bases between them. The CDR3 protein is CASSQEGGSGSYNSPLHF. In nucleotides, the CDR3 is TGCGCCAGCAGCCAAGAGGGGGGATCAGGCTCCTATAATTCACCCCTCCACTTT.

The chain employs TRBV28 and TRBJ2-7; D is unclear. CDR3 length: 12 residues. V lost 5 bases to trimming and J lost 2 bases, with 7 bases between them. In germline, CDR1 is MDHEN, CDR2 SYDVKM. Here the CDR3 reads CASSPITYEQYF. The DNA of the CDR3 is TGTGCCAGCAGTCCTATTACCTACGAGCAGTACTTC.

V and J are TRBV6-6 and TRBJ2-2; D possibly corresponds to TRBD1 (5 bases). Trimming removed 4 bases from V and 6 bases from J, with 9 bases in between. Germline CDR1 and CDR2: MNHNY and SVGAGI (reference sequence). The CDR3 runs to 13 residues. As DNA, the CDR3 is TGTGCCAGCAGTTCGTCAGGGTCCGGGGAGCTGTTTTTT. This codes for CASSSSGSGELFF.

This clone has more than one count but fewer than ten. V and J are TRBV10-1 and TRBJ1-2, with 10 bases fitting TRBD1. The V segment lost 6 bases and the J segment 2 bases; nucleotides outside the gene matches: 6. Germline V gene sequence: CDR1 WNHNN, CDR2 SYGVQD (reference sequence). The CDR3 has 15 residues. The CDR3 DNA is TGCGCCAGCAGGACAGGGGGCCGGGAAAACTATGGCTACACCTTC. This gives the protein CASRTGGRENYGYTF.

The chain recombines TRBV25-1 with TRBJ2-2; 9 bases agree with TRBD1. The germline gives CDR1 MGHDK, CDR2 SYGVNS. CDR3 length: 15 residues. V shed 8 bases and J 2 bases; nucleotides not matched to a gene: 6. CDR3 amino acids: CASAPGQGNTGELFF. In nucleotides, the CDR3 is TGTGCCAGCGCTCCGGGACAGGGTAACACCGGGGAGCTGTTTTTT.

V and J are TRBV6-5 and TRBJ2-2, with D unclear. V was pared by 6 bases and J by 3 bases, with 5 bases between. The CDR3 totals 12 residues. The germline gives CDR1 MNHEY, CDR2 SVGAGI. CDR3: CASSPYTGELFF. The CDR3 DNA follows: TGTGCCAGCAGCCCGTACACCGGGGAGCTGTTTTTT.

The V call is TRBV11-3, the J call TRBJ2-2; no definite D call. The ends were cut back, 3 bases at V and 4 bases at J, with 9 bases in the middle. Germline V lookup: CDR1 SGHNT, CDR2 YENEEA. The CDR3 has 14 amino acids. In DNA, the CDR3 is TGTGCCAGCAGCTTGATCCCGGGCACCGGGGAGCTGTTTTTT. Translating it yields CASSLIPGTGELFF. Full variable domain (outside the CDR3, taken from reference TRBV11-3 and TRBJ2-2): EAGVVQSPRYKIIEKKQPVAFWCNPISGHNTLYWYLQNLGQGPELLIRYENEEAVDDSQLPKDRFSAERLKGVDSTLKIQPAELGDSAVYLCASSLIPGTGELFFGEGSRLTVL.

Written as DNA, the CDR3 is TGTGCCAGCAGTTTAGAAGGAGTAGGCACCACAGATACGCAGTATTTT. Amino acid sequence: CASSLEGVGTTDTQYF. V is TRBV28 and J is TRBJ2-3; no clear D. Germline V lookup: CDR1 MDHEN, CDR2 SYDVKM. V lost 2 bases, J lost 2 bases, and 14 bases lay in between. The CDR3 totals 16 residues.